The 11 T cell receptor beta chains below come from one sample, sequenced in a study of CD8+ T cells in alopecia areata. Treatment noted: oral pan-JAK inhibitor, 5-10 mg twice daily. The sequencing template was cDNA reverse transcribed from extracted RNA. The repertoire was sequenced with immunoSEQ multiplex PCR; TCRdb's copy has only in-frame clones and lacks some. The profile shows some 150,000 clones, 45% to 65% of them singletons. Material: CD8+ T cells sorted from blood, obtained at week 4, from a patient treated with tofacitinib. The receptor source for this set is a human donor with alopecia areata.

In this sample, this clone turned up once. The chain uses TRBV6-5 and TRBJ2-5, with TRBD2 identical over 8 bases. Germline CDR1 is MNHEY and CDR2 is SVGAGI. The CDR3 sequence is 14 residues long. V was pared by 7 bases and J by 3 bases, with 7 bases of the junction left unmatched. DNA for the CDR3: TGTGCCAGCACTGGACTAGCCGCTAAAGAGACCCAGTACTTC. Amino acids: CASTGLAAKETQYF.

This clone was recorded a few times. The V and J genes are TRBV10-3 and TRBJ2-7, with a possible D match to TRBD1 (6 bases). The CDR3 totals 12 residues. Germline V gene data show CDR1 as ENHRY and CDR2 as SYGVKD. Trimming took 6 bases from V and 5 from J, leaving 11 bases between them. The CDR3 DNA follows: TGTGCCATCAGCGGGGACATGGACGAGCAGTACTTC. As protein: CAISGDMDEQYF.

The chain couples TRBV29-1 to TRBJ1-2; no definite D call. Trimming took off 4 bases at V and 4 bases at J, with 10 bases between the two ends. Germline CDR1 and CDR2: SQVTM and ANQGSEA. The CDR3 is made up of 12 amino acids. CDR3 DNA sequence: TGCAGCGTTGGAACACAGATCTATGGCTACACCTTC. Its protein product is CSVGTQIYGYTF.

The V call is TRBV29-1, the J call TRBJ2-1; weak D call: TRBD2 (5 bases). This CDR3 is 13 amino acids long. Trimming cost V 1 base and J 4 bases, with 8 bases left between them. CDR1 is SQVTM and CDR2 is ANQGSEA in the germline V gene. The CDR3 bases are TGCAGCGTTGAAGGACTAAGATACAATGAGCAGTTCTTC. It codes for CSVEGLRYNEQFF.

Relative to its sample, this clone is medium-sized (0.01 to 0.1%). In DNA, the CDR3 is TGTGCCACCAGCAGAGATGACAGTAACACTGAAGCTTTCTTT. Translated: CATSRDDSNTEAFF. The rearrangement joins TRBV15 to TRBJ1-1, with D tentatively TRBD1 (5 bases). V was cut by 0 bases and J by 2 bases, with 7 bases left in between. The CDR3 is made up of 14 amino acids. CDR1 and CDR2 from the germline V gene are LNHNV and YYDKDF (reference sequence).

A single count supports this clone. The chain links TRBV6-6 to TRBJ2-4, with 8 bases that match TRBD1. Losses at the gene ends were 4 bases for V and 6 bases for J; bases not matched to a gene: 8. Germline CDR1 MNHNY, CDR2 SVGAGI (reference sequence). The CDR3 extends over 15 amino acids. CDR3 protein: CASSLGEDRVNIQYF. CDR3 nucleotides: TGTGCCAGCAGTTTGGGGGAGGACAGGGTAAACATTCAGTACTTC.

The chain uses TRBV4-1 and TRBJ2-1; 9 bases map to TRBD1. In germline, CDR1 is MGHRA, CDR2 YSYEKL. This CDR3 region has 16 residues. Trimming took 3 bases from V and 6 from J; bases not matched to a gene: 9. CDR3 region: CASSQGLGQGVNEQFF. DNA for the CDR3: TGCGCCAGCAGCCAGGGACTGGGACAGGGTGTCAATGAGCAGTTCTTC.

The chain combines TRBV7-9 with TRBJ2-2; D may be TRBD1 (5 bases). Per germline, CDR1 SEHNR and CDR2 FQNEAQ (reference sequence). Trimming shortened V by 5 bases and J by 7 bases, and 11 bases separated the two germline ends. The CDR3 sequence is 13 residues long. CDR3 sequence (DNA): TGTGCCAGCAGCCCCTCAGGGATCGGGGAGCTGTTTTTT. Amino acids: CASSPSGIGELFF.

This chain uses TRBV5-6 with TRBJ2-1; 8 positions match TRBD1. Germline loops: CDR1 SGHDT, CDR2 YYEEEE. CDR3 size: 15 residues. V gave up 2 bases and J gave up 2 bases; unmatched junction bases: 3. In DNA form, the CDR3 reads TGTGCCAGCAGCTTCTCGACAGGGGCCTACAATGAGCAGTTCTTC. Its protein product is CASSFSTGAYNEQFF.

Notes on this clone: Other DNA sequences in the same sample also yield this CDR3. This sequence joins TRBV4-3 and TRBJ2-1; the D gene is possibly TRBD1 (6 bases). Germline lookup yields CDR1 LGHNA and CDR2 YSLEER. CDR3 length: 14 amino acids. V gave up 0 bases and J gave up 7 bases, with 10 bases separating them. CDR3: CASSQDEGGNEQFF. The CDR3 bases are TGCGCCAGCAGCCAAGATGAAGGGGGAAATGAGCAGTTCTTC.

The rearrangement uses TRBV7-2 and TRBJ1-1, with 7 bases lining up with TRBD1. J gave up 11 bases and V 1 base, and 16 bases lay outside the gene matches. The CDR3 loop spans 16 amino acids. Germline V gene sequence: CDR1 SGHTA, CDR2 FQGNSA. CDR3 DNA: TGTGCCAGCAGCTTAGTTAGGAAAAACAGGGGACTGAGGGCTTTCTTT. It yields the protein CASSLVRKNRGLRAFF. Complete variable domain (other parts from reference TRBV7-2 and TRBJ1-1): GAGVSQSPSNKVTEKGKDVELRCDPISGHTALYWYRQSLGQGLEFLIYFQGNSAPDKSGLPSDRFSAERTGGSVSTLTIQRTQQEDSAVYLCASSLVRKNRGLRAFFGQGTRLTVV.